This T cell receptor (beta chain) was sequenced for a study of cytomegalovirus exposure and HLA in healthy donors. Findings of the study overall: Common viral pathogens (according to a later analysis) appeared linked to several of the most significant clusters.

Primers for the PCR totalled 60 Vbeta and 13 Jbeta. Measured with immunoSEQ multiplex PCR; TCRdb has only the in-frame clones, and not every one. Among approximately 44,000 clones listed, 77% were seen once. For this clone: Its antigen is not known.

The receptor's source is a man between 25 and 39 years old in good health and CMV-seronegative. Source material: PBMCs.

The CDR3 region is CASSGISPGQGRNGYTF. As DNA, the CDR3 is TGTGCCAGCAGCGGGATTTCGCCGGGACAGGGGCGGAATGGCTACACCTTC. The chain links TRBV7-9 to TRBJ1-2; 10 nucleotides match TRBD1. V shed 5 bases and J 6 bases; nucleotides not matched to a gene: 15. The CDR3 loop spans 17 amino acids. Looked up from germline, CDR1 is SEHNR and CDR2 is FQNEAQ (reference sequence).